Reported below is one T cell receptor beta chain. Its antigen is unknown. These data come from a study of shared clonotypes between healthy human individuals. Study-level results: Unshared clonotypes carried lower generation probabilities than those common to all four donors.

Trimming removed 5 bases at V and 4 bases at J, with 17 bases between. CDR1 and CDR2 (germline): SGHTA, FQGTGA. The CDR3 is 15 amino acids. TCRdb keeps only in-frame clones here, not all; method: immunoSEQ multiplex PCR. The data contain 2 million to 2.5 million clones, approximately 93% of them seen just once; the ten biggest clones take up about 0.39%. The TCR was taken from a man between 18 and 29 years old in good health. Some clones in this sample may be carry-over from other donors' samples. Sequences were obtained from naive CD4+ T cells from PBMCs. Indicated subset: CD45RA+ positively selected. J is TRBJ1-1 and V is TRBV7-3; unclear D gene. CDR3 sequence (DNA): TGTGCCAGCAGCCAACAACGTGCCGGGGTCACTGAAGCTTTCTTT. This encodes CASSQQRAGVTEAFF.